This TCR beta chain originates from a study of T cell repertoires in cytomegalovirus infection. Study details: Both CMV infection and a matching HLA type were indicated by public TCR beta signatures.

The CDR3 sequence is 13 residues long. CDR1 DFQATT and CDR2 SNEGSKA come from the germline V gene (reference sequence). This clonotype was counted a few times. Antigen specificity is unknown. Study observations and caveats: It was HLA-C-restricted CMV-specific TCR beta clonotypes that dominated the response ex vivo.

Using its own MiXCR run on the reads, TCRdb lists one record per CDR3 protein. The table includes approximately 490,000 distinct CDR3 sequences, around 11% detected once. J is TRBJ1-2 and V is TRBV20-1; the match to TRBD1 covers 11 bases. Material for sequencing was PBMCs. The TCR was taken from a human donor in good health (CMV status not recorded). Some clones in this sample may be carry-over from other donors' samples. The CDR3 nucleotides are TGCAGCCCGGTCGGGACAGGGGGAAATGGCTACACCTTC. As protein: CSPVGTGGNGYTF.